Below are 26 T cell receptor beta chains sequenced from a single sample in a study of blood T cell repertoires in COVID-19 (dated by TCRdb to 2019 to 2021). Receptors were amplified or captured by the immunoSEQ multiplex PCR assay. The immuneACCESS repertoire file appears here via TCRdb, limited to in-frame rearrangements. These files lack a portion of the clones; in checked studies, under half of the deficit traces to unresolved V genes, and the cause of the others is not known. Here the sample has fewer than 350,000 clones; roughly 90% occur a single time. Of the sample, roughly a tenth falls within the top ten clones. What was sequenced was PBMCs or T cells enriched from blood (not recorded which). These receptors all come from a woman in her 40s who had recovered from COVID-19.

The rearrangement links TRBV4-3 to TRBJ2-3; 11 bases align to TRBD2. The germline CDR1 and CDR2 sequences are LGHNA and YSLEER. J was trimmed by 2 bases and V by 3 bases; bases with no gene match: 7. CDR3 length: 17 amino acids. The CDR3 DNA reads TGCGCCAGCAGCCAGATAGCGGGGGGGTGGAACACAGATACGCAGTATTTT. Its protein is CASSQIAGGWNTDTQYF.

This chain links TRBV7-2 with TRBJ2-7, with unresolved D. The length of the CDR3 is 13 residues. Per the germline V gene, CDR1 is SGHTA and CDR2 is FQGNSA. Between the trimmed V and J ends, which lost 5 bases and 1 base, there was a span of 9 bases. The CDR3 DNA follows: TGTGCCAGCAGCCCAAGACTGTCCTACGAGCAGTACTTC. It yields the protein CASSPRLSYEQYF.

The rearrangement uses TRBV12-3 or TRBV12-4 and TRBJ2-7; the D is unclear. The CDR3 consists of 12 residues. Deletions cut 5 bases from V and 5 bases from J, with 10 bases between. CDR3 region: CASSLPGNEQYF. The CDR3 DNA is TGTGCCAGCAGTCTACCAGGCAACGAGCAGTACTTC.

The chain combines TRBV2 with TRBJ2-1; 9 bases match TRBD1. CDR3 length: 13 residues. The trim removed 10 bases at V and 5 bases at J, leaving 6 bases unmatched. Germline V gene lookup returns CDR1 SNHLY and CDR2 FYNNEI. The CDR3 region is CAIRQGGNNEQFF. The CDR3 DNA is TGTGCCATCAGACAGGGGGGTAACAATGAGCAGTTCTTC.

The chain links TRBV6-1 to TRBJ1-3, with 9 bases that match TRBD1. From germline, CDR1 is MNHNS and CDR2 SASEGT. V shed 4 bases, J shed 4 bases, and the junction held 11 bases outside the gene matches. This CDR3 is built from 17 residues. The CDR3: CASSGADRGPGGNTIYF. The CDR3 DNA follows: TGTGCCAGCAGTGGGGCGGACAGGGGCCCAGGGGGAAACACCATATATTTT.

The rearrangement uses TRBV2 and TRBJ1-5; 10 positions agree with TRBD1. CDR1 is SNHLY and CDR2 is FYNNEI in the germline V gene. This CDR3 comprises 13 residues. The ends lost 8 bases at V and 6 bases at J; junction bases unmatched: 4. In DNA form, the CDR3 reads TGTGCCAGCTCAGGGACAGGGGTTCAGCCCCAGCATTTT. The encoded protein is CASSGTGVQPQHF.

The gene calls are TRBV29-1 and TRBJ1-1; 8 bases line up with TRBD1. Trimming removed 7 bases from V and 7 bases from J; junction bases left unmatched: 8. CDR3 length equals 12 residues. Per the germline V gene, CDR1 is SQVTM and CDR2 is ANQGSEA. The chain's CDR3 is CSAGGGTGEAFF. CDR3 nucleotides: TGCAGCGCAGGTGGGGGGACAGGTGAAGCTTTCTTT.

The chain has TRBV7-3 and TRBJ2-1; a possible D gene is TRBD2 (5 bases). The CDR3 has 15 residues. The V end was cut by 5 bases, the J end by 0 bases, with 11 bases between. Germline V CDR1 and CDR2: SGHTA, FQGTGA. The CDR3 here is CASSEGASSYNEQFF. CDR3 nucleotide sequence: TGTGCCAGCAGCGAGGGAGCCAGCTCCTACAATGAGCAGTTCTTC.

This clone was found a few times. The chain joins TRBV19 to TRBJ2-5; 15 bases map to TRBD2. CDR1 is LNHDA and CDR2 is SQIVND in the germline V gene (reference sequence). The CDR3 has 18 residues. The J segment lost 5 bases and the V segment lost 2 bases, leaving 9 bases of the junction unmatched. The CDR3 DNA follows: TGTGCCAGTAGTATAAGGGGACTAGCGGGAGGCGTGGGGGAGACCCAGTACTTC. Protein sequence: CASSIRGLAGGVGETQYF.

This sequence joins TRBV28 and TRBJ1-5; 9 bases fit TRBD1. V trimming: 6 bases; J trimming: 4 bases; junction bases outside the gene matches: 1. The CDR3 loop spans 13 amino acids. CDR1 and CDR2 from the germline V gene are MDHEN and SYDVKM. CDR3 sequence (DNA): TGTGCCAGCAGGGACAGGGGAAATCAGCCCCAGCATTTT. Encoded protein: CASRDRGNQPQHF. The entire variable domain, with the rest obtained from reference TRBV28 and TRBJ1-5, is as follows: DVKVTQSSRYLVKRTGEKVFLECVQDMDHENMFWYRQDPGLGLRLIYFSYDVKMKEKGDIPEGYSVSREKKERFSLILESASTNQTSMYLCASRDRGNQPQHFGDGTRLSIL.

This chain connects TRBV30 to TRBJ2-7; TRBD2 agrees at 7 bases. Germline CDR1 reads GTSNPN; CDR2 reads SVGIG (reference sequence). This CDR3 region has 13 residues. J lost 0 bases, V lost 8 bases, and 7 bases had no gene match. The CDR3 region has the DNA TGTGCCCTTGTGCTAGCGGCCTCCTACGAGCAGTACTTC. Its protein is CALVLAASYEQYF.

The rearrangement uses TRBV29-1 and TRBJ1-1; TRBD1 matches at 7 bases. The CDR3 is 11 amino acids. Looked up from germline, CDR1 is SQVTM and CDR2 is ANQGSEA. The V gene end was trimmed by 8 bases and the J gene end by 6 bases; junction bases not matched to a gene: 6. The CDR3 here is CSLRQGSEAFF. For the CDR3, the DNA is TGCAGCTTAAGACAGGGTTCTGAAGCTTTCTTT.

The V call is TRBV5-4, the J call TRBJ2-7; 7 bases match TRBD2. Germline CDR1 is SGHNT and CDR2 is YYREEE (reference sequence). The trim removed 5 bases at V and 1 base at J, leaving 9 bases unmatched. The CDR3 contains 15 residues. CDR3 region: CASSFQRGASYEQYF. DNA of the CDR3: TGTGCCAGCAGTTTCCAGCGGGGAGCTTCCTACGAGCAGTACTTC.

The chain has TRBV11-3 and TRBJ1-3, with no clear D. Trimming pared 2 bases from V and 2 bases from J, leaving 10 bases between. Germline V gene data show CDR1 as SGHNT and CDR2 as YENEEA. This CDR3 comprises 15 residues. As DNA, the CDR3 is TGTGCCAGCAGCTTATCGGGGAAGGCTGGAAACACCATATATTTT. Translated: CASSLSGKAGNTIYF. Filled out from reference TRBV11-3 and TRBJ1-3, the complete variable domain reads EAGVVQSPRYKIIEKKQPVAFWCNPISGHNTLYWYLQNLGQGPELLIRYENEEAVDDSQLPKDRFSAERLKGVDSTLKIQPAELGDSAVYLCASSLSGKAGNTIYFGEGSWLTVV.

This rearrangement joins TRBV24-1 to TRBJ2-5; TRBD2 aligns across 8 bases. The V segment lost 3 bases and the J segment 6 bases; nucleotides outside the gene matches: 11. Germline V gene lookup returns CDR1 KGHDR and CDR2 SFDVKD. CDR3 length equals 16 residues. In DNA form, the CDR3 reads TGTGCCACCAGTGATCCGACGGCTAGCGGGCTGAAGACCCAGTACTTC. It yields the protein CATSDPTASGLKTQYF.

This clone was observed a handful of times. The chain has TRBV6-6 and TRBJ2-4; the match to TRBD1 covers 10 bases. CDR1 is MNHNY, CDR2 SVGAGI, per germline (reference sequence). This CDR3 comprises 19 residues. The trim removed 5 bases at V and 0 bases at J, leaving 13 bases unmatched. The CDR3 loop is CASSLSGTGAPLAKNIQYF. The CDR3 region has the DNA TGTGCCAGCAGTCTCTCGGGGACAGGGGCACCGCTAGCCAAAAACATTCAGTACTTC.

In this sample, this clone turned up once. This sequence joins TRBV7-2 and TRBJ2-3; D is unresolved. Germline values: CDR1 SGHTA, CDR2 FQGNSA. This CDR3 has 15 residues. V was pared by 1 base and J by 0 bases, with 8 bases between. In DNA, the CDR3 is TGTGCCAGCAGCTTAGTAGTAGCTAGCACAGATACGCAGTATTTT. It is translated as CASSLVVASTDTQYF.

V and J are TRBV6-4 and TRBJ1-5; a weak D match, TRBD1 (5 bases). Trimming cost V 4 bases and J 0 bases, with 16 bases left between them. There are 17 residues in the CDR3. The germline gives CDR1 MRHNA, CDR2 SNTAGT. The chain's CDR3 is CASSAQAGGYSNQPQHF. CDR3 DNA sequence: TGTGCCAGCAGTGCTCAGGCGGGGGGGTATAGCAATCAGCCCCAGCATTTT.

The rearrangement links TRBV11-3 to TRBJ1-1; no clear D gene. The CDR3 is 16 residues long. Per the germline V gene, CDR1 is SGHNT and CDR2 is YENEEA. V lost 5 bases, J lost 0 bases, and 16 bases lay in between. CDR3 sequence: CASSPEEGVMNTEAFF. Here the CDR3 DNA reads TGTGCCAGCAGCCCCGAGGAGGGCGTAATGAACACTGAAGCTTTCTTT.

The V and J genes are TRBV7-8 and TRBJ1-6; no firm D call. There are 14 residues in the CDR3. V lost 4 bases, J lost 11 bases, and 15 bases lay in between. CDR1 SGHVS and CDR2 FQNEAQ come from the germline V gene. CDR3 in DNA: TGTGCCAGCAGCTCGCTGGGTTTACTAACACCCCTCCACTTT. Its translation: CASSSLGLLTPLHF. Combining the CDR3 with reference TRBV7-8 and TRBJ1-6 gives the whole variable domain GAGVSQSPRYKVAKRGQDVALRCDPISGHVSLFWYQQALGQGPEFLTYFQNEAQLDKSGLPSDRFFAERPEGSVSTLKIQRTQQEDSAVYLCASSSLGLLTPLHFGNGTRLTVT.

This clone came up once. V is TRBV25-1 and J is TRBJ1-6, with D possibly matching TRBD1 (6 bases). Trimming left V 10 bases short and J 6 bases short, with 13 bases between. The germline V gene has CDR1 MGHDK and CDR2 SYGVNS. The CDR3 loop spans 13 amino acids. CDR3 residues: CATLGGGNSPLHF. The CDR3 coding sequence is TGTGCCACCCTAGGGGGGGGTAATTCACCCCTCCACTTT.

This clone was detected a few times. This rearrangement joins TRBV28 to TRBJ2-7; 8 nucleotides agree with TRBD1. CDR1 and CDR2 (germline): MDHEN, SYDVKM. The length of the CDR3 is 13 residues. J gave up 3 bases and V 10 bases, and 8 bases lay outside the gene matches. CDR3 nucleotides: TGTGCCACTCTACAGGGGGGCCTCTACGAGCAGTACTTC. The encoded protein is CATLQGGLYEQYF.

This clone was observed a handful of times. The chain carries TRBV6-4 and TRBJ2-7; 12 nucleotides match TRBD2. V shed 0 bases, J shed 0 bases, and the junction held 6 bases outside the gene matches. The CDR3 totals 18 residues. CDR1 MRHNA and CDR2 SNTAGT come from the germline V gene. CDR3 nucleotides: TGTGCCAGCAGTGACTCGAATCTAGCGGGAGGGAGCTCCTACGAGCAGTACTTC. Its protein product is CASSDSNLAGGSSYEQYF.

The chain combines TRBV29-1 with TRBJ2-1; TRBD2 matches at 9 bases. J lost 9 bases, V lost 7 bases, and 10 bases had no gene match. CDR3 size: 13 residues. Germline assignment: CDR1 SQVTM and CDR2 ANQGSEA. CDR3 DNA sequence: TGCAGCGGAATGGCGGGAGGGCCTCGTGAGCAGTTCTTC. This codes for CSGMAGGPREQFF.

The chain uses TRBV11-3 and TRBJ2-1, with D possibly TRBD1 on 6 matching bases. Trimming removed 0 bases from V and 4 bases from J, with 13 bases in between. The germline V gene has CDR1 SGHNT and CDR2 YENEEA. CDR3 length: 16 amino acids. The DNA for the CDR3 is TGTGCCAGCAGCTTAGATTCCCGGGACACTTACAATGAGCAGTTCTTC. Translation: CASSLDSRDTYNEQFF.

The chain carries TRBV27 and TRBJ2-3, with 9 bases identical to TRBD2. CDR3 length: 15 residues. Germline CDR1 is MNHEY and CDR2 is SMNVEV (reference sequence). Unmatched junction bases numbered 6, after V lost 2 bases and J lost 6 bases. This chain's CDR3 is CASSLAGGPADTQYF. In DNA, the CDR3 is TGTGCCAGCAGTTTAGCGGGGGGGCCGGCGGATACGCAGTATTTT.